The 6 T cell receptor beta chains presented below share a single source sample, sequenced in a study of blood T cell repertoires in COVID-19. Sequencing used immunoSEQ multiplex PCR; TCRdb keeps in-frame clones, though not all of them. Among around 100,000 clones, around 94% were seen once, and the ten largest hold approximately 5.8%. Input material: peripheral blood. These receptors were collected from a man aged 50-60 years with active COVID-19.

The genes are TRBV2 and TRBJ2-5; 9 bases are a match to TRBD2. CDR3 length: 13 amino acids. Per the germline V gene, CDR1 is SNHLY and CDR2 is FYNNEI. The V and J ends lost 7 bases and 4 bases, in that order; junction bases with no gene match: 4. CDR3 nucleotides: TGTGCCAGCAAGCTAGCGGGAATAGAGACCCAGTACTTC. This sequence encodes CASKLAGIETQYF.

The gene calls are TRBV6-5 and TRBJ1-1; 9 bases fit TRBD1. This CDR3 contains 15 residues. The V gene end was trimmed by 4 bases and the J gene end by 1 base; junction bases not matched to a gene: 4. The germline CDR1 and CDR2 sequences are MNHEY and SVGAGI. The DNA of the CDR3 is TGTGCCAGCAGTTCCCCGGGACAGGGGAACACTGAAGCTTTCTTT. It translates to CASSSPGQGNTEAFF.

CDR3 DNA sequence: TGCAGCGTTGCCCAGGGGCCCGGGGAGCTGTTTTTT. Translated: CSVAQGPGELFF. The rearrangement joins TRBV29-1 to TRBJ2-2, with D possibly being TRBD1 (6 bases). Trimming pared 4 bases from V and 6 bases from J, leaving 9 bases between. Germline CDR1 SQVTM, CDR2 ANQGSEA. This CDR3 has 12 amino acids.

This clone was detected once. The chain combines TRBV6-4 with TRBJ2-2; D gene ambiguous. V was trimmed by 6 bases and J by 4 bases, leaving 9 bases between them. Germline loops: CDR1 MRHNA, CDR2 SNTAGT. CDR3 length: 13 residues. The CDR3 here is CASSPFPTGELFF. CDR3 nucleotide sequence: TGTGCCAGCAGCCCTTTTCCCACCGGGGAGCTGTTTTTT.

The CDR3: CASALSGTTLLVEQYF. The CDR3 DNA sequence: TGCGCCAGTGCGCTAAGCGGGACCACCCTTCTTGTCGAGCAGTACTTC. This chain uses TRBV5-1 with TRBJ2-7; TRBD2 agrees at 7 bases. The ends lost 8 bases at V and 6 bases at J; junction bases unmatched: 20. The CDR3 spans 16 residues. In germline, CDR1 is SGHRS, CDR2 YFSETQ.

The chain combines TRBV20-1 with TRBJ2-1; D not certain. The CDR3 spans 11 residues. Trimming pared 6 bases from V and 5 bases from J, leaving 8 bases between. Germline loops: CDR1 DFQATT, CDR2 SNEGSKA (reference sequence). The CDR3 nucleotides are TGCAGTGCGTTTCGGGACAATGAGCAGTTCTTC. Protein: CSAFRDNEQFF.